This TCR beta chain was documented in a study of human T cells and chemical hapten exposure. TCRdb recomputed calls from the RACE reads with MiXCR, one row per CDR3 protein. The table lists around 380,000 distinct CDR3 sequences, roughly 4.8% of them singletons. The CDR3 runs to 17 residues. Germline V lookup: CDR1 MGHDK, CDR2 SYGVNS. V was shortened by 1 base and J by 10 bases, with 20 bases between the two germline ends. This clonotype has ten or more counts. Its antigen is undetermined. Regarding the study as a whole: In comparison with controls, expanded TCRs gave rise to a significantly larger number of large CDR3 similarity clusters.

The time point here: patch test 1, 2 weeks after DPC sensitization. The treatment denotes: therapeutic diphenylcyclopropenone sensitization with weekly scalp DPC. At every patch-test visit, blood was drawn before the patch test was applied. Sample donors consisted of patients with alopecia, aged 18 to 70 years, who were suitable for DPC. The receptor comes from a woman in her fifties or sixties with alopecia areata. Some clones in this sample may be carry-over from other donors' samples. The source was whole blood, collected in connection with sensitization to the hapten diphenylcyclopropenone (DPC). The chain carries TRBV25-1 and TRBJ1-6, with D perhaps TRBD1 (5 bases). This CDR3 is CASSEWGDQSVGSPLHF. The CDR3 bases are TGTGCCAGCAGTGAATGGGGGGACCAGAGTGTGGGGTCACCCCTCCACTTT. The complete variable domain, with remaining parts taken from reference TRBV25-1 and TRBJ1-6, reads EADIYQTPRYLVIGTGKKITLECSQTMGHDKMYWYQQDPGMELHLIHYSYGVNSTEKGDLSSESTVSRIRTEHFPLTLESARPSHTSQYLCASSEWGDQSVGSPLHFGNGTRLTVT.